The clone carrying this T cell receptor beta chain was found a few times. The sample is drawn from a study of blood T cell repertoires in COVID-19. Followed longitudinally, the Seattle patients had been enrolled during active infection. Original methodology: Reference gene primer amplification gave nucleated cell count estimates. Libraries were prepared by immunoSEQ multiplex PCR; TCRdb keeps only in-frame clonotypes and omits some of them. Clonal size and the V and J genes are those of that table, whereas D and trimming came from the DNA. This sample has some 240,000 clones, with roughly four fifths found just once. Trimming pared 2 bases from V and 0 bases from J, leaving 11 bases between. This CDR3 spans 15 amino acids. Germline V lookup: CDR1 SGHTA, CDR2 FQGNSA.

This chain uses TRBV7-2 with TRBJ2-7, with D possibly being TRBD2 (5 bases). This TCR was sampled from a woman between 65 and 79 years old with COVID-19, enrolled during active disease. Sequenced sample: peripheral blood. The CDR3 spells CASSLMRGSSYEQYF. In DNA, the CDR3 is TGTGCCAGCAGCTTAATGCGAGGGAGCTCCTACGAGCAGTACTTC.